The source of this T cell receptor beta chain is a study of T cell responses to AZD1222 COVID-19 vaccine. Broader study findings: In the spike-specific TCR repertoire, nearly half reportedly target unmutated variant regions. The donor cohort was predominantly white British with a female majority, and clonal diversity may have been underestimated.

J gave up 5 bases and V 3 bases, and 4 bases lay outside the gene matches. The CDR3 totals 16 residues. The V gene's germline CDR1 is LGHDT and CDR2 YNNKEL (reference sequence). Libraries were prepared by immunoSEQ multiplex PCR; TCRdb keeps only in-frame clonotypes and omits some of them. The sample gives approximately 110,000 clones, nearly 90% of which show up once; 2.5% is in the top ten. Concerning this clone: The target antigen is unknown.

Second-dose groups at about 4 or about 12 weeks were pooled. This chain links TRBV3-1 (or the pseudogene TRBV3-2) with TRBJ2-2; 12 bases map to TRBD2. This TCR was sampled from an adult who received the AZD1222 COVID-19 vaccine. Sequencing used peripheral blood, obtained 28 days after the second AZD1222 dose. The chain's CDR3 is CASSHGLAGYTGELFF. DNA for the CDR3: TGTGCCAGCAGCCACGGACTAGCGGGATATACCGGGGAGCTGTTTTTT.